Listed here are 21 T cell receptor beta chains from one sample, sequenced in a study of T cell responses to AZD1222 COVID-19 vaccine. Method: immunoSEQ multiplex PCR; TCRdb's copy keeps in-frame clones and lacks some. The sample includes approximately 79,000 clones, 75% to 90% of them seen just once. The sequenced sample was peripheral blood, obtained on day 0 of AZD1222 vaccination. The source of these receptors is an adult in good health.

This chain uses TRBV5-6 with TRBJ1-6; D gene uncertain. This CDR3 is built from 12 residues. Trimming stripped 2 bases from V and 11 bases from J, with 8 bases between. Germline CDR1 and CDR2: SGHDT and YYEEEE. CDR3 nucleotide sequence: TGTGCCAGCAGCTTTCGTCAGACACCCCTCCACTTT. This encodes CASSFRQTPLHF.

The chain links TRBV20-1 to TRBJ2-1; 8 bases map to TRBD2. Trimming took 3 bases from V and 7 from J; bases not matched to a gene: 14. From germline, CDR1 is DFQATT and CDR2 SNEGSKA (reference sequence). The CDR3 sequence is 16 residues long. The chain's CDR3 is CSASESVAGRLNEQFF. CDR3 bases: TGCAGTGCTAGTGAATCCGTAGCGGGAAGACTGAATGAGCAGTTCTTC.

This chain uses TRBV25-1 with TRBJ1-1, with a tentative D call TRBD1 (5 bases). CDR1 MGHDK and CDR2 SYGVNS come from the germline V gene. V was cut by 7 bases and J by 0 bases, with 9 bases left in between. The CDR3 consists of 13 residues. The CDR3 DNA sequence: TGTGCCAGCAAAGGGACCTTGAACACTGAAGCTTTCTTT. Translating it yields CASKGTLNTEAFF.

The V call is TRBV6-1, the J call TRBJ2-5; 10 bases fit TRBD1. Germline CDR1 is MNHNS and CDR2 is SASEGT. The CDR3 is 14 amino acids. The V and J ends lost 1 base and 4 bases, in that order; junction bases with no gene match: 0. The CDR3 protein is CASSEGTGGETQYF. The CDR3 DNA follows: TGTGCCAGCAGTGAAGGGACAGGGGGAGAGACCCAGTACTTC.

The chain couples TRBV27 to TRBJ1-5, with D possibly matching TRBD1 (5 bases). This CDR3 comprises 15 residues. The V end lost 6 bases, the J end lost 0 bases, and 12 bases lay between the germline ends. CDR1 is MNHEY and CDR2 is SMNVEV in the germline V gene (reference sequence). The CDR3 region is CASRPRQNSNQPQHF. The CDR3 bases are TGTGCCAGCAGACCCCGACAGAATAGCAATCAGCCCCAGCATTTT.

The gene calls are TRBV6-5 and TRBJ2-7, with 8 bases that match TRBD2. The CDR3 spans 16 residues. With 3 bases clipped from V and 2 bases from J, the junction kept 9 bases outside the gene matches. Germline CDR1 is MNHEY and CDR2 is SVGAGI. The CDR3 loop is CASSYSYSGTTYEQYF. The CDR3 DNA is TGTGCCAGCAGTTATTCTTATAGCGGGACAACCTACGAGCAGTACTTC.

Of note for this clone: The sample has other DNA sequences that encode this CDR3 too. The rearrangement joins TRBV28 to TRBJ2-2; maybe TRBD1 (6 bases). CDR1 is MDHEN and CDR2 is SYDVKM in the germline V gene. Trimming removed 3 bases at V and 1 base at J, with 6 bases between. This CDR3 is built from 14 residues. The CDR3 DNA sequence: TGTGCCAGCAGTTTGACAGGGAACACCGGGGAGCTGTTTTTT. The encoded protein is CASSLTGNTGELFF. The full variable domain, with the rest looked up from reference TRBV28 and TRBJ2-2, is DVKVTQSSRYLVKRTGEKVFLECVQDMDHENMFWYRQDPGLGLRLIYFSYDVKMKEKGDIPEGYSVSREKKERFSLILESASTNQTSMYLCASSLTGNTGELFFGEGSRLTVL.

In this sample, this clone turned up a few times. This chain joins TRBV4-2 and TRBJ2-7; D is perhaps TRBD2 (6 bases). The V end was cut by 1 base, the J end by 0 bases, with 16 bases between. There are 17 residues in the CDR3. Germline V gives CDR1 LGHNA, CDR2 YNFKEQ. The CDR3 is CASSQGFVAVSSYEQYF. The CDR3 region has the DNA TGTGCCAGCAGCCAAGGTTTCGTAGCGGTATCCTCCTACGAGCAGTACTTC.

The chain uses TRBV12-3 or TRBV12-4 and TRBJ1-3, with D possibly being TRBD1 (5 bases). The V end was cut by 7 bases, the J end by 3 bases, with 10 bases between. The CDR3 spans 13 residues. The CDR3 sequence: CASTRDVGNTIYF. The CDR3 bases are TGTGCCAGCACCCGGGACGTTGGAAACACCATATATTTT.

CDR3 residues: CASRFGQSTNEKLFF. CDR3 nucleotide sequence: TGTGCCAGCAGATTCGGACAGTCAACTAATGAAAAACTGTTTTTT. V gene TRBV7-9 combines with J gene TRBJ1-4; D might be TRBD1 (6 bases). V lost 6 bases and J 0 bases, leaving 11 bases between the germline ends. CDR3 length equals 15 residues. The germline V gene has CDR1 SEHNR and CDR2 FQNEAQ (reference sequence).

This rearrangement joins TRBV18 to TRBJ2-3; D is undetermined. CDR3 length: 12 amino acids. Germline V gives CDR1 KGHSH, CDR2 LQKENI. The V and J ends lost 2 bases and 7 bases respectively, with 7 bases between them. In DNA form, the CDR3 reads TGTGCCAGCTCACCATCCACTAATACGCAGTATTTT. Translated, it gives CASSPSTNTQYF.

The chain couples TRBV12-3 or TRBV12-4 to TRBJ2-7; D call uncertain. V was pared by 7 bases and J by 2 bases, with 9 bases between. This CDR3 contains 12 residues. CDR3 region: CASKGRTYEQYF. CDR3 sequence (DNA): TGTGCCAGCAAAGGGCGAACCTACGAGCAGTACTTC.

CDR3 nucleotide sequence: TGTGCCAGCAGCCAAGGGGACAGGCCGTTCTCAGAGACCCAGTACTTC. Protein sequence: CASSQGDRPFSETQYF. The chain links TRBV14 to TRBJ2-5; TRBD1 matches 8 bases. The CDR3 covers 16 residues. CDR1 and CDR2 from the germline V gene are SGHDN and FVKESK. After removal of 1 base from V and 4 bases from J, the junction contained 8 bases not matched to a gene.

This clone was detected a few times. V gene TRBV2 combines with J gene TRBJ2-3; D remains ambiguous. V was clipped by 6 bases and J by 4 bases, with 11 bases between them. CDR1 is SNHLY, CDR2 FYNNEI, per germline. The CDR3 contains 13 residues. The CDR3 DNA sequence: TGTGCCAGCAGACAGCTTGCTGCAGATACGCAGTATTTT. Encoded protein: CASRQLAADTQYF.

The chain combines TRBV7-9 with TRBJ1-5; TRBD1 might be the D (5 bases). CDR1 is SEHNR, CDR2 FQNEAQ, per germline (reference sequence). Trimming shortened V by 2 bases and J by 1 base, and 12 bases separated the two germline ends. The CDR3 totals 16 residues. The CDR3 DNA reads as TGTGCCAGCAGCTTATCCCAGGGCAAGAGCAATCAGCCCCAGCATTTT. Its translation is CASSLSQGKSNQPQHF.

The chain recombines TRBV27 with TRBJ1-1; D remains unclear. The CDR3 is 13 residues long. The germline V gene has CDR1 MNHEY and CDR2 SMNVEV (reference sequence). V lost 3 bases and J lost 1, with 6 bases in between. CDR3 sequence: CASSLSENTEAFF. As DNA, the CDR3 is TGTGCCAGCAGTTTGTCGGAGAACACTGAAGCTTTCTTT.

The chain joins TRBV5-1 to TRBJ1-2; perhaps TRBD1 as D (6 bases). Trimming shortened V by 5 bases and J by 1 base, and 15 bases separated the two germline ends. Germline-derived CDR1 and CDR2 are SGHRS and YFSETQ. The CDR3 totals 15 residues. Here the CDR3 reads CASRGQRSFNYGYTF. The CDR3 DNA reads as TGCGCCAGCAGAGGACAGCGGAGTTTTAACTATGGCTACACCTTC.

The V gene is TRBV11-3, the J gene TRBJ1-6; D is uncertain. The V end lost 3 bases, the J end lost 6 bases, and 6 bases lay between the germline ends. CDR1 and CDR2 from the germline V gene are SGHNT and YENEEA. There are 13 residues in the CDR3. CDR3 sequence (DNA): TGTGCCAGCAGCTTCGACCTTAATTCACCCCTCCACTTT. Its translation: CASSFDLNSPLHF. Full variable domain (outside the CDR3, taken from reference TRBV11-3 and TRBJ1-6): EAGVVQSPRYKIIEKKQPVAFWCNPISGHNTLYWYLQNLGQGPELLIRYENEEAVDDSQLPKDRFSAERLKGVDSTLKIQPAELGDSAVYLCASSFDLNSPLHFGNGTRLTVT.

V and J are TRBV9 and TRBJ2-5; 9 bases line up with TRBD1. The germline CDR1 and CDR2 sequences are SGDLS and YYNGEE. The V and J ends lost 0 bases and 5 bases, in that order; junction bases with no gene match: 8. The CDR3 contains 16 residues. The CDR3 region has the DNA TGTGCCAGCAGCGTAGTCGGGACAGGGAGCGGGGAGACCCAGTACTTC. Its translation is CASSVVGTGSGETQYF.

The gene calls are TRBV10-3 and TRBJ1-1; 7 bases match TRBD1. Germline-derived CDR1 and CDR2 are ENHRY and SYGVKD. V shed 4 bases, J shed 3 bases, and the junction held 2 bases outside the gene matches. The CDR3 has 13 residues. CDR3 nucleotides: TGTGCCATCAGTGGGGACAGCTACACTGAAGCTTTCTTT. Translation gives CAISGDSYTEAFF.

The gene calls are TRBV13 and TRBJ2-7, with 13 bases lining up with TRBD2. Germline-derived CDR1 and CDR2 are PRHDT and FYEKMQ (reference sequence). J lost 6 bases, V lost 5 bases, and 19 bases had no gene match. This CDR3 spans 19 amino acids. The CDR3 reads CASSQTVGLAGTGVSEQYF. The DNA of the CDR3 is TGTGCCAGCAGCCAGACAGTGGGACTAGCGGGAACTGGGGTTTCCGAGCAGTACTTC. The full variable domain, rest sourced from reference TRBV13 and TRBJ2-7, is AAGVIQSPRHLIKEKRETATLKCYPIPRHDTVYWYQQGPGQDPQFLISFYEKMQSDKGSIPDRFSAQQFSDYHSELNMSSLELGDSALYFCASSQTVGLAGTGVSEQYFGPGTRLTVT.